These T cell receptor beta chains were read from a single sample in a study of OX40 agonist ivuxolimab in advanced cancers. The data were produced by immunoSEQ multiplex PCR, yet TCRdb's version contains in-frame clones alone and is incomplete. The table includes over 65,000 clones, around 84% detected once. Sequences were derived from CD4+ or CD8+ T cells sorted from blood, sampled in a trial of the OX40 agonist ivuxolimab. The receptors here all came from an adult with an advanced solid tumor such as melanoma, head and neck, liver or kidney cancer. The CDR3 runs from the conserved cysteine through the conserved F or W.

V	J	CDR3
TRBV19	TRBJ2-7	CASSLLGGNYEQYF
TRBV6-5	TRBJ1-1	CASSPGQNFQMAFF
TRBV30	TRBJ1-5	CAWSVNFGNQPQHF
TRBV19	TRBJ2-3	CATSSGGGTDTQYF
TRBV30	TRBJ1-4	CAWDRGEKLFF
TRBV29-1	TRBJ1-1	CSVDRTVMNTEAFF
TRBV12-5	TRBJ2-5	CASGSEGPQTQYF
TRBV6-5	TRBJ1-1	CASNKQGMLNTEAFF
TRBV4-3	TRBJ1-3	CASSQSIGHFSGNTIYF
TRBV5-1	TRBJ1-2	CASSLFGDLDYGYTF
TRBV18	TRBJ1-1	CASSVRGKMNTEAFF
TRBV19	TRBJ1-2	CASSIAKDRKEGYTF
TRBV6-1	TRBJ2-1	CATVLNGAGYNEQFF
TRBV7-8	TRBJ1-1	CASSLSADRNPEAFF
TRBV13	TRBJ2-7	CASSLGKSSYEQYF
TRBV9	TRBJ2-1	CASSIRDKQFF
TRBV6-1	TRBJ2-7	CASREQGNGYEQYF
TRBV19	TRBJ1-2	CASSILTGTFYGYTF
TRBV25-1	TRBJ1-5	CASSEGTAYSNQPQHF
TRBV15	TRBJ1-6	CATSRDHGTGLHF